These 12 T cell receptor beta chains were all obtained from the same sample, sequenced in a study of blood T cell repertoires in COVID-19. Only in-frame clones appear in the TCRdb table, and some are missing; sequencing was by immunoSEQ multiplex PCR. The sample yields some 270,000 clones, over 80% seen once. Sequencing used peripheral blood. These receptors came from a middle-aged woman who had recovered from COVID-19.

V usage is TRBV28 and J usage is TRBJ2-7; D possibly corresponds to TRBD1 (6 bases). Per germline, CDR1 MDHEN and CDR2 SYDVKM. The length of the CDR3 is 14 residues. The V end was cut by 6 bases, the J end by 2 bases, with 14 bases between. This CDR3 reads CASSLLRGPYEQYF. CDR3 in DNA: TGTGCCAGCAGCCTGCTCAGGGGTCCCTACGAGCAGTACTTC.

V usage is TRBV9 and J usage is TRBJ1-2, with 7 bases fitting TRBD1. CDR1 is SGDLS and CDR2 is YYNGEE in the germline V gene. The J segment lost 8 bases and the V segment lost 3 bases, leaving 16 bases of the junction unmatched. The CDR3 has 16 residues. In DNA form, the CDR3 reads TGTGCCAGCAGCGCTTCCGGGACAGCTATAGGTGGCGGCTACACCTTC. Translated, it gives CASSASGTAIGGGYTF.

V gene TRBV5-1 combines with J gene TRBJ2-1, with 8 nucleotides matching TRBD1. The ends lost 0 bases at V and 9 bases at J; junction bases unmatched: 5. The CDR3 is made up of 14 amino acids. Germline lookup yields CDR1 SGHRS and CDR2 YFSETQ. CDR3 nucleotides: TGCGCCAGCAGCTTGGGGACAGGGAACGGTGAGCAGTTCTTC. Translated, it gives CASSLGTGNGEQFF.

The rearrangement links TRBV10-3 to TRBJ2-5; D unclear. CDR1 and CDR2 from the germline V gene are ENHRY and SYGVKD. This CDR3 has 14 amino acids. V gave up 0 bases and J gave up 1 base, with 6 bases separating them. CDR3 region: CAISESEFQETQYF. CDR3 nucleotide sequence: TGTGCCATCAGTGAGTCGGAGTTCCAAGAGACCCAGTACTTC.

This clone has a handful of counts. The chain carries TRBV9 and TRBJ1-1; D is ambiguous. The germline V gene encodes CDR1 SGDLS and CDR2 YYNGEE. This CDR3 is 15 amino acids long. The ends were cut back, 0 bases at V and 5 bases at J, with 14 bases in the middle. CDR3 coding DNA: TGTGCCAGCAGCGTAGAGGAAGCGGGTAAGACTGAAGCTTTCTTT. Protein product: CASSVEEAGKTEAFF.

The CDR3 is CASSTPEGEETQYF. CDR3 coding DNA: TGTGCCAGTAGTACTCCGGAAGGGGAAGAGACCCAGTACTTC. V usage is TRBV19 and J usage is TRBJ2-5, with D tentatively TRBD1 (5 bases). The V end lost 4 bases, the J end lost 3 bases, and 12 bases lay between the germline ends. The CDR3 consists of 14 residues. Germline CDR1 and CDR2: LNHDA and SQIVND (reference sequence).

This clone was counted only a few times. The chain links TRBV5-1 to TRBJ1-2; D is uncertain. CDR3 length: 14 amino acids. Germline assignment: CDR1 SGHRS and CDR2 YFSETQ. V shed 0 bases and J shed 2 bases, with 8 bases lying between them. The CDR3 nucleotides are TGCGCCAGCAGCTTGGGCATTACAAACTATGGCTACACCTTC. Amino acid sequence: CASSLGITNYGYTF.

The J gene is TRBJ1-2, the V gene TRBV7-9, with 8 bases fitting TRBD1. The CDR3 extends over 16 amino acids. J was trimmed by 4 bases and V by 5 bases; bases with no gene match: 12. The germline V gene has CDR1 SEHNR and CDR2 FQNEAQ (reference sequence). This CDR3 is CASSATQGALIYGYTF. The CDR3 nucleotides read TGTGCCAGCAGCGCAACTCAGGGGGCCCTCATCTATGGCTACACCTTC.

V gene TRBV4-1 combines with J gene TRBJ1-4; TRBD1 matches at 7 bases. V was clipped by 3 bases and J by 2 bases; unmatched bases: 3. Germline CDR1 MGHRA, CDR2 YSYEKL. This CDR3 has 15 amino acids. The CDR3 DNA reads TGCGCCAGCAGCCAGGTACAGGGGACTAATGAAAAACTGTTTTTT. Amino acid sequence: CASSQVQGTNEKLFF.

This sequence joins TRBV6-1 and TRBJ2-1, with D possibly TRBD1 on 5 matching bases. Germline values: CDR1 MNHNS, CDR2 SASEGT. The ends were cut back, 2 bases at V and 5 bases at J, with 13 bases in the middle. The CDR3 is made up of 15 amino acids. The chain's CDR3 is CASSEQGYEDNEQFF. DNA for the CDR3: TGTGCCAGCAGTGAACAGGGCTATGAGGACAATGAGCAGTTCTTC.

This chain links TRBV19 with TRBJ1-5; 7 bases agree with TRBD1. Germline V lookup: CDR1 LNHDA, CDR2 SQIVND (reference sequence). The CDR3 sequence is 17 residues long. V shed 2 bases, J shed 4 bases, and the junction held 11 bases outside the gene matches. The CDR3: CASSIKVTGFGNQPQHF. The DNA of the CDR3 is TGTGCCAGTAGTATAAAGGTGACAGGGTTCGGAAATCAGCCCCAGCATTTT. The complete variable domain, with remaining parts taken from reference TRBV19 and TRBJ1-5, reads DGGITQSPKYLFRKEGQNVTLSCEQNLNHDAMYWYRQDPGQGLRLIYYSQIVNDFQKGDIAEGYSVSREKKESFPLTVTSAQKNPTAFYLCASSIKVTGFGNQPQHFGDGTRLSIL.

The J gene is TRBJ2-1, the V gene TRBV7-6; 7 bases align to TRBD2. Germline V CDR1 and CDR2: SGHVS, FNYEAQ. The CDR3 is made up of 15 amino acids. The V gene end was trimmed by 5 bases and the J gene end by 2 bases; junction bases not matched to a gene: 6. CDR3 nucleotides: TGTGCCAGCAGCCTTGGCGGGGGTACCTACAATGAGCAGTTCTTC. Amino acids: CASSLGGGTYNEQFF.